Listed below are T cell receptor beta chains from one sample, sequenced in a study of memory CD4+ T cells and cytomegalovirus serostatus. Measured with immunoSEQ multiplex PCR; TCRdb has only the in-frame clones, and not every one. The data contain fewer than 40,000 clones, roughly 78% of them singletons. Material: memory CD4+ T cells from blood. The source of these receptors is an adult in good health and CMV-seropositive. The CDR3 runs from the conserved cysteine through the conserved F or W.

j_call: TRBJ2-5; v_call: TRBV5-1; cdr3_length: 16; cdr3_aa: CASSLAGTPDKETQYF
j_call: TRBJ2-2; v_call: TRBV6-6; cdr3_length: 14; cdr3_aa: CASSSREHTGELFF
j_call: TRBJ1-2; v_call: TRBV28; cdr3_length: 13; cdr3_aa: CASTKGQVYGYTF
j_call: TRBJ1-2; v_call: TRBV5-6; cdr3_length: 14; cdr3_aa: CASSRETTNYGYTF
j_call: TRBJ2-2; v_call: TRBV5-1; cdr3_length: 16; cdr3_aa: CASSSDPPGTSGELFF
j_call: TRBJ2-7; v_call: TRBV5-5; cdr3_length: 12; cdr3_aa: CASSPGFYEQYF
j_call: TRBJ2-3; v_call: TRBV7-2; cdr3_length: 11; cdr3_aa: CASSVSYTQYF
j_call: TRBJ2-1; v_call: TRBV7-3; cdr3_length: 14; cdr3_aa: CASSSGREWNEQFF
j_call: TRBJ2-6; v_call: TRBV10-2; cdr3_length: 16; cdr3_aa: CASSEAGTSGANVLTF
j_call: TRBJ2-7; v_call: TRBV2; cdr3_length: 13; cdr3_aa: CASTENGKYEQYF
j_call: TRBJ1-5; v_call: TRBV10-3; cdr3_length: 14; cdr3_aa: CATAGQGQGQPQHF
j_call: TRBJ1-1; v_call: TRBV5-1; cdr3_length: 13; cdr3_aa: CASSGTQVTEAFF
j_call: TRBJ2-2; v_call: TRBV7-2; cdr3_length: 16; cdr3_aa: CASSRRGGWDTGELFF
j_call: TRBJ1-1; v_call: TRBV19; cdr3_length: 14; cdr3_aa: CASRHRGQNTEAFF
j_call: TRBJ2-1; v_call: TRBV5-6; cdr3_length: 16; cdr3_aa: CASSLSGSKSYNEQFF
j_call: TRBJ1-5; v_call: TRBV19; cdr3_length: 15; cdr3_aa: CASSIGLYSNQPQHF
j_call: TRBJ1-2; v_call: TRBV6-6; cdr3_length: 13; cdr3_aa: CASSSDRGRGYTF
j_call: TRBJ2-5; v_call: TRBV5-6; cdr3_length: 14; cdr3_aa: CASSEREGGETQYF
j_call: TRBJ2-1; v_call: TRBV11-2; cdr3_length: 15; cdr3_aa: CASSPIRSGDNEQFF
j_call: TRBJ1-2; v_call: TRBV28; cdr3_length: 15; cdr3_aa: CASTSGQGAYYGYTF
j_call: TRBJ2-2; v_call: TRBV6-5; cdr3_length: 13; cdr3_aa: CASRDLYTGELFF
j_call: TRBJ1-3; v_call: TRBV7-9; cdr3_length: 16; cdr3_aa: CASSLAGGNSGNTIYF